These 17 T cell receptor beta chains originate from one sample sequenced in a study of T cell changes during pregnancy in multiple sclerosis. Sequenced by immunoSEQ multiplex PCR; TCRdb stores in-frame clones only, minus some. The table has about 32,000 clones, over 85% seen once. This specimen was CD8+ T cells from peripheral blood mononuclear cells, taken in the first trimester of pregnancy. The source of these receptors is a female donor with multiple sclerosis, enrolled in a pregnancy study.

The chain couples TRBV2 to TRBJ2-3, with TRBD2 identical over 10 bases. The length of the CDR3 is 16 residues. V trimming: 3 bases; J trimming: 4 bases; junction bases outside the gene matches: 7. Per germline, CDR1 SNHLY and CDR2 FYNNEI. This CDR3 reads CASSDSLAGVSDTQYF. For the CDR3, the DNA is TGTGCCAGCAGTGATAGCCTAGCGGGAGTCTCAGATACGCAGTATTTT.

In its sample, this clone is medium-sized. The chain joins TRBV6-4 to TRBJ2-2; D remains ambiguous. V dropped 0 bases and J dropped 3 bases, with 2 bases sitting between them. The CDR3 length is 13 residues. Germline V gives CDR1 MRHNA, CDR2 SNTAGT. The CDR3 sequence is CASSDSDTGELFF. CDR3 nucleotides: TGTGCCAGCAGTGACTCCGACACCGGGGAGCTGTTTTTT.

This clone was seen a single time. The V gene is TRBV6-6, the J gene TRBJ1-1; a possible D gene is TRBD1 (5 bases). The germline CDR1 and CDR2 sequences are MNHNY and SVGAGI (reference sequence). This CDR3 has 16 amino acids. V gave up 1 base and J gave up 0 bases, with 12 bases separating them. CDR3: CASSYWQGTMNTEAFF. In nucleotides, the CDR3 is TGTGCCAGCAGTTACTGGCAGGGAACCATGAACACTGAAGCTTTCTTT.

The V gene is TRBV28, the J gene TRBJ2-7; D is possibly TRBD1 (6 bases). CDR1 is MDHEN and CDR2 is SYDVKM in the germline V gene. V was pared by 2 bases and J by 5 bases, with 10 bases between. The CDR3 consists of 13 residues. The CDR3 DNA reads TGTGCCAGCAGTTTAACAGGGACCCACGAGCAGTACTTC. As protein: CASSLTGTHEQYF.

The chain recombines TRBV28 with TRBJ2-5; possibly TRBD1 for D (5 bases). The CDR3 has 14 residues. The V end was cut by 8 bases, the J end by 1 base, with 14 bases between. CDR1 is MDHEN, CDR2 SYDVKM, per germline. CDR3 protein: CASLPQGVQETQYF. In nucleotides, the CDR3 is TGTGCCAGCTTACCCCAGGGCGTCCAAGAGACCCAGTACTTC.

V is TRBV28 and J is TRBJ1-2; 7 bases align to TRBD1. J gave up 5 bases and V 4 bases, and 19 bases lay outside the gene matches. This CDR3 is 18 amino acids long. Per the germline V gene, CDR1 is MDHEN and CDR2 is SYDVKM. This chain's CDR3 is CASSSHPPHEGGPYGYTF. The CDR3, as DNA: TGTGCCAGCAGTTCTCACCCCCCTCACGAAGGGGGCCCGTATGGCTACACCTTC.

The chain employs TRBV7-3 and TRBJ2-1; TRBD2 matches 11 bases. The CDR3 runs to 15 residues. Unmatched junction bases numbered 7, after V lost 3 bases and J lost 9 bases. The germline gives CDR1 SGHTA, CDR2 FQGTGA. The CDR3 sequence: CASSFILAGVGEQFF. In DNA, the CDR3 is TGTGCCAGCAGCTTTATACTAGCGGGGGTCGGTGAGCAGTTCTTC.

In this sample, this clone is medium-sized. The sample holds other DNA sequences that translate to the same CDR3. CDR3 DNA sequence: TGTGCCAGCAGTTACGGGTACCAGGGGAATCAGCCCCAGCATTTT. Protein product: CASSYGYQGNQPQHF. This chain joins TRBV6-6 and TRBJ1-5; tentative D call: TRBD1 (6 bases). CDR1 is MNHNY and CDR2 is SVGAGI in the germline V gene (reference sequence). The V and J ends lost 2 bases and 4 bases respectively, with 12 bases between them. This CDR3 has 15 residues.

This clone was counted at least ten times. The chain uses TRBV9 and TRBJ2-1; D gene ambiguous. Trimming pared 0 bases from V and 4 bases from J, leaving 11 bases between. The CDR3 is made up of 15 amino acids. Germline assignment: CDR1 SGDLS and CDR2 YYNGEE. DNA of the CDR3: TGTGCCAGCAGCGTAGACGGTTCACAGTACAATGAGCAGTTCTTC. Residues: CASSVDGSQYNEQFF.

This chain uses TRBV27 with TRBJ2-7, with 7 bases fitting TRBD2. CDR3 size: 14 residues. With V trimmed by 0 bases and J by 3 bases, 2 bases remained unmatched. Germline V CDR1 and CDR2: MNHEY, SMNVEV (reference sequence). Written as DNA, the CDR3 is TGTGCCAGCAGTTTATCAGGCGGGGGCTACGAGCAGTACTTC. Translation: CASSLSGGGYEQYF.

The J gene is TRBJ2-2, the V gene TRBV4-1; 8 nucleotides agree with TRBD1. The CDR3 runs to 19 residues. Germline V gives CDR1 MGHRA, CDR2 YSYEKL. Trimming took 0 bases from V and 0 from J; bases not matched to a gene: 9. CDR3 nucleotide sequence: TGCGCCAGCAGCCAAGATGAACAGGGGGTCGTTCCGAACACCGGGGAGCTGTTTTTT. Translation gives CASSQDEQGVVPNTGELFF.

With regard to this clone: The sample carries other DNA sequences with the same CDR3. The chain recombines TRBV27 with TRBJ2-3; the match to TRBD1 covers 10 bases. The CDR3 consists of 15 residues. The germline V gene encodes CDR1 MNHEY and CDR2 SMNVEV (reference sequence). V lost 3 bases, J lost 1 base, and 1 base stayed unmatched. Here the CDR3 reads CASSFGTGGTDTQYF. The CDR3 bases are TGTGCCAGCAGTTTTGGGACAGGGGGCACAGATACGCAGTATTTT.

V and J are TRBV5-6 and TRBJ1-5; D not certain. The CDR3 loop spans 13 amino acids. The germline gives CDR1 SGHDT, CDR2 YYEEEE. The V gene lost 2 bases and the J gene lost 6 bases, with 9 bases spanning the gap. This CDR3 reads CASSFSHVQPQHF. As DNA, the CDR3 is TGTGCCAGCAGCTTTAGTCATGTTCAGCCCCAGCATTTT.

The CDR3 here is CAWSAFREPFYEQYF. The CDR3 coding sequence is TGTGCCTGGAGTGCTTTCCGGGAGCCCTTTTACGAGCAGTACTTC. V gene TRBV30 combines with J gene TRBJ2-7, with D maybe TRBD2 (6 bases). Per germline, CDR1 GTSNPN and CDR2 SVGIG (reference sequence). Between the trimmed V and J ends, which lost 1 base and 4 bases, there was a span of 17 bases. This CDR3 spans 15 amino acids.

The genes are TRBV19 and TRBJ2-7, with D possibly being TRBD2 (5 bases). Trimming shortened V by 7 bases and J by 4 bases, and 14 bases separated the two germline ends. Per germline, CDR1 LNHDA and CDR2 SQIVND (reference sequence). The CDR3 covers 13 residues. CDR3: CASKALGDYEQYF. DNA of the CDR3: TGTGCCAGTAAGGCGCTGGGAGATTACGAGCAGTACTTC.

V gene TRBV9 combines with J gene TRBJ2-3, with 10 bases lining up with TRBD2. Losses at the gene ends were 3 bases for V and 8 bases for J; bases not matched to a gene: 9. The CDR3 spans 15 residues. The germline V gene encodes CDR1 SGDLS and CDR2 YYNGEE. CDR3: CASSDNLAGVSTQYF. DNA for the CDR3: TGTGCCAGCAGCGATAACCTAGCGGGAGTATCTACGCAGTATTTT. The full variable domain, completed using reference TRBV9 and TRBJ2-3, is DSGVTQTPKHLITATGQRVTLRCSPRSGDLSVYWYQQSLDQGLQFLIQYYNGEERAKGNILERFSAQQFPDLHSELNLSSLELGDSALYFCASSDNLAGVSTQYFGPGTRLTVL.

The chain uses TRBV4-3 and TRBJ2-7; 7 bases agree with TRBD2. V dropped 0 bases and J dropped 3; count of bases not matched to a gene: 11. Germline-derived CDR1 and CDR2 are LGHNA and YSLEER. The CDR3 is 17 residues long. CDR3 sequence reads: CASSQDRMGREFYEQYF. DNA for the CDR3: TGCGCCAGCAGCCAAGATCGTATGGGGCGGGAGTTCTACGAGCAGTACTTC.